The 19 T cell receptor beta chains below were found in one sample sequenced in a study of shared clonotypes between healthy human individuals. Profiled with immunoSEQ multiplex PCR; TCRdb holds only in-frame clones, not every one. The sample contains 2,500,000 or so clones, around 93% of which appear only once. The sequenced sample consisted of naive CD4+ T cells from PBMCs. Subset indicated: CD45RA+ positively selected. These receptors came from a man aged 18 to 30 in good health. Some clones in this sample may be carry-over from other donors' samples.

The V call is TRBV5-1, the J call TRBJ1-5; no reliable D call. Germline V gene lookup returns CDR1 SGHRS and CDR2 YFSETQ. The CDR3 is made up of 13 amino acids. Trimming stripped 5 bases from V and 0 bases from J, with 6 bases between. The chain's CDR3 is CASSQSSNQPQHF. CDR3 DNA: TGCGCCAGCAGTCAGAGTAGCAATCAGCCCCAGCATTTT.

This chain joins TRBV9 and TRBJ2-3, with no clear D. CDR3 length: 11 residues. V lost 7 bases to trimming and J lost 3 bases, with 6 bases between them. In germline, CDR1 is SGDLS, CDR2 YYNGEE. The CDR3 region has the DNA TGTGCCAGCTACCTAACAGATACGCAGTATTTT. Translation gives CASYLTDTQYF.

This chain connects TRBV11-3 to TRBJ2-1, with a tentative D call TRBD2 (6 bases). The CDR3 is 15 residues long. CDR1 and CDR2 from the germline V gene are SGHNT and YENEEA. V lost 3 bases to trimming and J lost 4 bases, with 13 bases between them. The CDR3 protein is CASSFGSPGYNEQFF. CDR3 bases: TGTGCCAGCAGCTTCGGGAGCCCCGGGTACAATGAGCAGTTCTTC.

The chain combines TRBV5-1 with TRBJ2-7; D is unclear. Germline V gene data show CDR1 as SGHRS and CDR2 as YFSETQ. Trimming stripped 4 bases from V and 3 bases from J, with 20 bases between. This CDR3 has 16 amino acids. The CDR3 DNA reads TGCGCCAGCAGCCCGGATACGGGCTCCGTGAGCTACGAGCAGTACTTC. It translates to CASSPDTGSVSYEQYF.

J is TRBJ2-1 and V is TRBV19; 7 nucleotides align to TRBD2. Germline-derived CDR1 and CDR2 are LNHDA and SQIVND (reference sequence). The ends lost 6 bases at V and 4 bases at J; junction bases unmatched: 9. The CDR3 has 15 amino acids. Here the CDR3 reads CASSKDGREYNEQFF. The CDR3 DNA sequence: TGTGCCAGTAGCAAGGATGGGCGGGAGTACAATGAGCAGTTCTTC.

The CDR3 region is CSASGKAQYF. The CDR3 bases are TGCAGTGCTTCTGGGAAGGCGCAGTATTTT. The V and J genes are TRBV20-1 and TRBJ2-3; D not certain. The CDR3 extends over 10 amino acids. V was shortened by 5 bases and J by 10 bases, with 10 bases between the two germline ends. Germline CDR1 and CDR2: DFQATT and SNEGSKA (reference sequence).

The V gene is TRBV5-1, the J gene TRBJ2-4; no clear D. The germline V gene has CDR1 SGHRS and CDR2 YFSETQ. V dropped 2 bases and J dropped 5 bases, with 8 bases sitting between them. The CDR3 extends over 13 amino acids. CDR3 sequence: CASSFNTENIQYF. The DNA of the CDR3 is TGCGCCAGCAGCTTTAATACAGAAAACATTCAGTACTTC.

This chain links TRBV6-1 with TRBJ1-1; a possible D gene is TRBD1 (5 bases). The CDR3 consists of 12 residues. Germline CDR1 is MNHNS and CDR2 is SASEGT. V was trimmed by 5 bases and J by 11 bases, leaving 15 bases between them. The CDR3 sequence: CASSQAPSGAFF. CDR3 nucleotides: TGTGCCAGCAGTCAGGCCCCCTCAGGGGCTTTCTTT.

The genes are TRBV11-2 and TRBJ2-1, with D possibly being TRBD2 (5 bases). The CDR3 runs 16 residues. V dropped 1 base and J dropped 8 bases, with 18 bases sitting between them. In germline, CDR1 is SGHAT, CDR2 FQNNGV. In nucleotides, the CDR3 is TGTGCCAGCAGCTTAGGGCTAGCCTCGAGTAGCGATGAGCAGTTCTTC. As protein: CASSLGLASSSDEQFF.

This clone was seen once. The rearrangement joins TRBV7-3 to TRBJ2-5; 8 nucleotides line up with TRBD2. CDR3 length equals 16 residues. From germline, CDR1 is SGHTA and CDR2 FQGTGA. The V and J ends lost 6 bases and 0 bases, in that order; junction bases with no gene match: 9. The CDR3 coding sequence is TGTGCCAGCAGTTATCAAGTACTAGCGGACCAAGAGACCCAGTACTTC. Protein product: CASSYQVLADQETQYF. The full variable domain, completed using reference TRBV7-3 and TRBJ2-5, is GAGVSQTPSNKVTEKGKYVELRCDPISGHTALYWYRQSLGQGPEFLIYFQGTGAADDSGLPNDRFFAVRPEGSVSTLKIQRTERGDSAVYLCASSYQVLADQETQYFGPGTRLLVL.

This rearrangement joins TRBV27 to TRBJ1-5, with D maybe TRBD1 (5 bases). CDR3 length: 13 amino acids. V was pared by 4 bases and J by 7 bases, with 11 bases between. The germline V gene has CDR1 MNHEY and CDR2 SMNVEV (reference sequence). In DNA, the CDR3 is TGTGCCAGCAGTTGGGGCTTTGAACAGCCCCAGCATTTT. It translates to CASSWGFEQPQHF.

The CDR3 DNA sequence: TGTGCCAGCAGCCAAGGGGGGCAGAACACTGAAGCTTTCTTT. It codes for CASSQGGQNTEAFF. The genes are TRBV14 and TRBJ1-1, with D tentatively TRBD1 (6 bases). The CDR3 loop spans 14 amino acids. Deletions cut 1 base from V and 1 base from J, with 7 bases between. CDR1 is SGHDN, CDR2 FVKESK, per germline.

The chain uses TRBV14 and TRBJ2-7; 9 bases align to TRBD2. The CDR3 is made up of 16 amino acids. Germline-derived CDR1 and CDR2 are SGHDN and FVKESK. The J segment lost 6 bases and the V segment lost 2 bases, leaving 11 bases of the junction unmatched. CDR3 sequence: CASSQPRVAGAGEQYF. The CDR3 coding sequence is TGTGCCAGCAGCCAACCTCGGGTAGCGGGAGCTGGCGAGCAGTACTTC.

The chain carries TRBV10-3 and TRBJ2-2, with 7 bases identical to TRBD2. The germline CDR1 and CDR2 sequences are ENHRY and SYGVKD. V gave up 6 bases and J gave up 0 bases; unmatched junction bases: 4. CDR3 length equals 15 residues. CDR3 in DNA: TGTGCCATCAGCCCCCGGGGGGCGAACACCGGGGAGCTGTTTTTT. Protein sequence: CAISPRGANTGELFF.

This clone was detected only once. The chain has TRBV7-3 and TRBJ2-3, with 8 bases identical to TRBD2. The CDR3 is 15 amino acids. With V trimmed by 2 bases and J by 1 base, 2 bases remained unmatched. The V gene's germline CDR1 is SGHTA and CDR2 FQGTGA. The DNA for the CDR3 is TGTGCCAGCAGCTTACACGGGGGGGGCACAGATACGCAGTATTTT. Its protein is CASSLHGGGTDTQYF.

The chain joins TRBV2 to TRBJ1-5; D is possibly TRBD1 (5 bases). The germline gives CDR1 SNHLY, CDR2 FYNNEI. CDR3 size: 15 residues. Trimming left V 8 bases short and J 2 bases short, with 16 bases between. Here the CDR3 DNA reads TGTGCCAGCGCGGGGCTTACCAACGGCAATCAGCCCCAGCATTTT. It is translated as CASAGLTNGNQPQHF.

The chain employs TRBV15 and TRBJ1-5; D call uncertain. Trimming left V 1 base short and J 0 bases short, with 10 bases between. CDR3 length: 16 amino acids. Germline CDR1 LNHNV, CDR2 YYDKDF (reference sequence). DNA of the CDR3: TGTGCCACCAGCAGAGCCAGGTCCCTTAGCAATCAGCCCCAGCATTTT. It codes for CATSRARSLSNQPQHF. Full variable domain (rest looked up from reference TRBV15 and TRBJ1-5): DAMVIQNPRYQVTQFGKPVTLSCSQTLNHNVMYWYQQKSSQAPKLLFHYYDKDFNNEADTPDNFQSRRPNTSFCFLDIRSPGLGDTAMYLCATSRARSLSNQPQHFGDGTRLSIL.

The CDR3 DNA reads TGTGCCAGCAGCGTAGGGGCGGGAGGGATTTCGGAGACCCAGTACTTC. This translates into CASSVGAGGISETQYF. The chain couples TRBV9 to TRBJ2-5, with 9 bases aligning to TRBD2. The V gene's germline CDR1 is SGDLS and CDR2 YYNGEE. This CDR3 is built from 16 residues. The ends lost 0 bases at V and 5 bases at J; junction bases unmatched: 8.

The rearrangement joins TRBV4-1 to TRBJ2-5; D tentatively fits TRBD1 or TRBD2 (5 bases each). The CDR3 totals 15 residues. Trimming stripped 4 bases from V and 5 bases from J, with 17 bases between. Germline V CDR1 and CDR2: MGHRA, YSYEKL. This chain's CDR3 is CASSPQEGWGETQYF. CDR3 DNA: TGCGCCAGCAGCCCGCAAGAGGGTTGGGGCGAGACCCAGTACTTC.